This T cell receptor beta chain was observed in a study of blood T cell repertoires in COVID-19. Study-level background: Sites across the United States, Italy and Spain contributed samples from acute and convalescent COVID-19. The analysed material was cDNA or gDNA that came from T cells, B-cell-depleted T cells, or PBMCs.

Germline V gene data show CDR1 as SNHLY and CDR2 as FYNNEI. V lost 5 bases to trimming and J lost 5 bases, with 12 bases between them. The CDR3 is made up of 13 amino acids. In the source study's methods: Amplified reference gene primers provided the basis for estimating nucleated cell counts. Assay used: immunoSEQ multiplex PCR; TCRdb lists only in-frame clones, some missing. That table gives V, J and clone size, and the DNA gave D and trimming. The sample has 200,000 to 250,000 clones, roughly 84% seen once. The sample taken for sequencing was peripheral blood. The V call is TRBV2, the J call TRBJ1-2; D not certain. This TCR was recovered from a woman aged 45-60 years with acute or convalescent COVID-19. CDR3 DNA: TGTGCCAGCAGTCGGGGAGTACCTTATGGCTACACCTTC. This gives the protein CASSRGVPYGYTF.